This T cell receptor (beta chain) stems from a study of T-cell memory formation after mild COVID-19 (dated by TCRdb to the early 2020s). In the study overall: TCR sequence clusters from the two donors were largely donor specific. In a couple of donors, T-cell clones that expanded and contracted after mild COVID-19 were followed by sequencing TCRalpha and TCRbeta repertoires longitudinally. Two young, previously healthy adult volunteers made up the cohort, one male and one female.

The research as a whole found: Balanced CD4/CD8 phenotypes were observed for clones contracting from day 15 to 85, whereas a bias towards CD4+ was observed for a second wave of clones expanding from day 15 to 37. Whether the second-wave clones peaking on day 37 were SARS-CoV-2 specific was not confirmed. Some responding clones were detected in pre-infection memory, suggesting pre-existing cross-reactive memory T cells joined the SARS-CoV-2 response. Contracting CD4+ clones were located mainly in the CM and EM memory subsets, whereas CD8+ clones were found to be enriched in EMRA. Only a couple of mild cases were covered in the study, and larger cohorts including severe cases with pre-infection samples were considered necessary.

Remarks on this clonotype: No cognate antigen has been identified for it. Nothing much larger sits one base from this clone, and base qualities are not available.

Ficoll-Paque density gradient centrifugation was used to isolate PBMCs. Sequencing was performed on an Illumina NovaSeq 6000. Using 5'RACE with constant-segment primers, TCRalpha and TCRbeta cDNA libraries were constructed, with sample barcodes and unique molecular identifiers added in the process. Trizol reagent was used to extract RNA from every sample. Libraries were amplified in two PCR steps, with a second sample barcode and Illumina TruSeq adapters added in the second step. Libraries were sequenced on an Illumina NovaSeq with 2 x 150 bp paired-end reads. The paper's data handling went like this. Demultiplexing of reads and collapsing into UMI-guided consensus sequences were performed with migec v1.2.7. Using mixcr v2.1.11, UMI consensuses were aligned to TRA and TRB V and J templates and then assembled into clonotypes. Expanded or contracted clonotypes were those called significant by both edgeR and NoisET, with noise models trained on biological replicates. For edgeR calls, the cutoffs were a false discovery rate-adjusted p below 0.01 and a log2 fold-change threshold of 1. As an exploratory analysis of dynamics, PCA with hierarchical clustering was applied to max-normalized trajectories of the 1000 most abundant clonotypes. The CD4 or CD8 phenotype of responding clones was assigned using the separately sequenced CD4+ and CD8+ repertoires. Using fastp at Q25 and MiXCR, TCRdb reprocessed the public reads and kept productive beta chains. Each CDR3 protein appears once, grouped with its most common genes and DNA. The V and J calls were determined by TCRdb, not by the authors. The sample yields more than 300,000 distinct CDR3 sequences; 14% were counted once. The ten most abundant clones make up under 25% of the sample.

Taken from cysteine to phenylalanine, the CDR3 has 13 residues. Just the 39-base CDR3 DNA is kept, in frame starting at base 1. CDR1 and CDR2, per the germline V gene (reference sequence), are LNHDA and SQIVND. Cut back by 5 bases and 4 bases, the V and J ends lie 9 bases apart. The TCR sequence derives from a man between 18 and 29 years old who had mild COVID-19 (a few samples of this study predate the infection). The sample titles of this study are shuffled in the database, so cell type and time point are left out; the donor was told from shared clones. Sequencing was performed on PBMCs or a T cell subset sorted from them (not recorded which). The sequence links TRBV19 to TRBJ1-5; the D gene remains uncertain. The CDR3 reads as follows: CASSLHKNQPQHF. The nucleotide sequence reads as follows: TGTGCCAGTAGTCTTCATAAGAATCAGCCCCAGCATTTT. The variable domain in full, with residues beyond the CDR3 obtained from the reference TRBV19 and TRBJ1-5 genes, is DGGITQSPKYLFRKEGQNVTLSCEQNLNHDAMYWYRQDPGQGLRLIYYSQIVNDFQKGDIAEGYSVSREKKESFPLTVTSAQKNPTAFYLCASSLHKNQPQHFGDGTRLSIL.